The T cell receptor (beta chain) described here comes from a study of shared clonotypes between healthy human individuals. Profiling relied on immunoSEQ multiplex PCR, and the TCRdb table lists in-frame clones only, not all of them. This table has 230,000 or so clones, approximately 70% appearing once. Regarding the study as a whole: Naive CD4 clonotype sharing across a few donors was around 5%.

The CDR3 is 15 amino acids. V shed 4 bases, J shed 3 bases, and the junction held 6 bases outside the gene matches. The germline V gene encodes CDR1 MGHRA and CDR2 YSYEKL. As regards this clone: The antigen is unknown.

The sample was memory CD4+ T cells sorted from blood. Subset specified: CD45RA-negative fraction. The chain employs TRBV4-1 and TRBJ2-7; 10 bases map to TRBD2. The clonotype comes from a man aged 25 to 40 in good health. The CDR3 sequence is CASSRATSGHYEQYF. The CDR3 DNA sequence: TGCGCCAGCAGCCGAGCGACTAGCGGGCACTACGAGCAGTACTTC.